Presented here are 26 T cell receptor beta chains from one specimen sequenced in a study of blood T cells in healthy people across ages (dated by TCRdb to between 2014 and 2017). The library was obtained by 5' RACE. For sequencing, an Illumina HiSeq 2500 was employed. The second PCR ran for roughly 7 to 11 cycles and used a J-beta primer mix along with a sample-barcoded 5' primer. The public reads were reanalyzed by TCRdb: fastp trimming at Q25, MiXCR alignment, in-frame beta chains only. Rows are combined by CDR3 protein, so each entry shows the most common genes and DNA. A total of 1.5 million to 2 million distinct CDR3 sequences appear in this sample, just under 50% of them only once. Together, the top ten hold approximately 2% of the sample. The sample consisted of blood. These receptors came from a woman aged 40 to 50 in good health.

The J gene is TRBJ1-1, the V gene TRBV28, with TRBD1 as a possible D gene (5 bases). Germline assignment: CDR1 MDHEN and CDR2 SYDVKM. V was clipped by 2 bases and J by 4 bases, with 11 bases between them. The CDR3 consists of 14 residues. CDR3 amino acids: CASSLKGSLTEAFF. As DNA, the CDR3 is TGTGCCAGCAGTTTAAAGGGGTCCCTCACTGAAGCTTTCTTT.

This clonotype was counted only a few times. The gene calls are TRBV7-9 and TRBJ1-4; D not certain. Trimming removed 5 bases from V and 7 bases from J, with 8 bases in between. This CDR3 is built from 12 residues. Germline CDR1 SEHNR, CDR2 FQNEAQ (reference sequence). The CDR3 DNA is TGTGCCAGCAGCCCAAGCAGTGAAAAACTGTTTTTT. Protein product: CASSPSSEKLFF.

In the case of this clonotype: At one end, the junction sequence differs from germline, possibly due to a read error. V usage is TRBV5-5 and J usage is TRBJ2-1; TRBD1 is a possible D gene (6 bases). The CDR3 runs to 16 residues. CDR1 and CDR2 (germline): SGHKS, YYEKEE (reference sequence). The CDR3 bases are TGTGCCAGCAGCTTGTCAGGGGACCTAAATTACAATAAGCAGTTCTTC. Amino acid sequence: CASSLSGDLNYNKQFF.

The chain has TRBV20-1 and TRBJ2-7, with D possibly being TRBD2 (6 bases). The V gene lost 6 bases and the J gene lost 3 bases, with 9 bases spanning the gap. Per the germline V gene, CDR1 is DFQATT and CDR2 is SNEGSKA (reference sequence). The CDR3 spans 11 residues. The CDR3 sequence: CSAKTSYEQYF. The CDR3 region has the DNA TGCAGTGCGAAGACTAGCTACGAGCAGTACTTC.

The chain couples TRBV12-3 or TRBV12-4 to TRBJ1-1; D may be TRBD1 (5 bases). This CDR3 has 14 residues. V dropped 3 bases and J dropped 1 base, with 9 bases sitting between them. CDR3 region: CASSFGTQNTEAFF. As DNA, the CDR3 is TGTGCCAGCAGTTTCGGGACGCAGAACACTGAAGCTTTCTTT.

This clonotype was seen many times. This chain connects TRBV11-2 to TRBJ2-1; weak D call: TRBD1 (6 bases). V shed 3 bases and J shed 0 bases, with 9 bases lying between them. The germline V gene encodes CDR1 SGHAT and CDR2 FQNNGV. CDR3 length: 15 residues. CDR3 bases: TGTGCCAGCAGCTTGGTACAGGGCTCCTACAATGAGCAGTTCTTC. It encodes CASSLVQGSYNEQFF.

This clonotype was recorded a few times. The chain carries TRBV5-5 and TRBJ2-1; D is possibly TRBD1 or TRBD2 (5 bases each). Germline CDR1 SGHKS, CDR2 YYEKEE (reference sequence). Trimming left V 1 base short and J 5 bases short, with 13 bases between. The CDR3 has 15 residues. DNA for the CDR3: TGTGCCAGCAGCTTGCGAGGGGACGGCAACAATGAGCAGTTCTTC. Protein: CASSLRGDGNNEQFF.

The table lists this clonotype with a count of one. The gene calls are TRBV3-1 and TRBJ1-1; D is possibly TRBD1 (5 bases). V lost 1 base and J lost 1, with 10 bases in between. The germline V gene has CDR1 LGHDT and CDR2 YNNKEL (reference sequence). This CDR3 region has 15 residues. The CDR3 spells CASSQAGGGNTEAFF. In DNA, the CDR3 is TGTGCCAGCAGCCAAGCAGGCGGGGGGAACACTGAAGCTTTCTTT.

V and J are TRBV15 and TRBJ1-4; possibly TRBD1 for D (5 bases). V lost 2 bases, J lost 5 bases, and 12 bases lay in between. The CDR3 is 15 amino acids. Germline loops: CDR1 LNHNV, CDR2 YYDKDF (reference sequence). The CDR3, as DNA: TGTGCCACCAGCAGAAAAGGAACAGGCAATGAAAAACTGTTTTTT. It encodes CATSRKGTGNEKLFF.

The chain uses TRBV7-6 and TRBJ1-2; 12 nucleotides agree with TRBD1. Losses at the gene ends were 1 base for V and 4 bases for J; bases not matched to a gene: 10. The CDR3 covers 18 residues. Per the germline V gene, CDR1 is SGHVS and CDR2 is FNYEAQ. The CDR3 coding sequence is TGTGCCAGCAGCTTAGGGATGGGGACAGGGGGCCCCTTCTATGGCTACACCTTC. Translation gives CASSLGMGTGGPFYGYTF.

This clonotype was recorded a few times. The chain uses TRBV20-1 and TRBJ2-3; 8 nucleotides agree with TRBD1. Per the germline V gene, CDR1 is DFQATT and CDR2 is SNEGSKA (reference sequence). V trimming: 3 bases; J trimming: 1 base; junction bases outside the gene matches: 12. The CDR3 contains 17 residues. The CDR3 DNA is TGCAGTGCTAGTTTTTTGCGACAGGGGTATGGCACAGATACGCAGTATTTT. Amino acids: CSASFLRQGYGTDTQYF.

This clonotype was picked up a small number of times. This chain uses TRBV5-1 with TRBJ2-3, with TRBD1 identical over 9 bases. The CDR3 runs 16 residues. Germline CDR1 SGHRS, CDR2 YFSETQ. V lost 3 bases and J lost 2; bases outside the gene matches: 7. CDR3 amino acids: CASSSRGQGTTDTQYF. CDR3 DNA: TGCGCCAGCAGCTCGCGGGGACAGGGTACCACAGATACGCAGTATTTT.

The chain combines TRBV20-1 with TRBJ1-5, with D possibly matching TRBD1 (5 bases). Germline V lookup: CDR1 DFQATT, CDR2 SNEGSKA (reference sequence). This CDR3 region has 14 residues. V was shortened by 3 bases and J by 5 bases, with 14 bases between the two germline ends. The CDR3 DNA reads as TGCAGTGCTAGGCGTCAGGGTTTCGATCAGCCCCAGCATTTT. It is translated as CSARRQGFDQPQHF.

This clonotype was counted a few times. The CDR3 loop is CASSLYPGGVETQYF. Written as DNA, the CDR3 is TGTGCCAGCAGCTTATACCCAGGGGGCGTGGAGACCCAGTACTTC. The chain combines TRBV7-2 with TRBJ2-5, with TRBD1 matching 8 bases. The CDR3 contains 15 residues. The junction had 7 bases not matched to a gene; V was cut back by 2 bases and J by 5 bases. Per germline, CDR1 SGHTA and CDR2 FQGNSA.

This clonotype was observed at least ten times. The CDR3 here is CASSFSNQPQHF. In DNA form, the CDR3 reads TGTGCCAGCAGTTTCAGCAATCAGCCCCAGCATTTT. The J gene is TRBJ1-5, the V gene TRBV7-9; D gene unclear. Per germline, CDR1 SEHNR and CDR2 FQNEAQ (reference sequence). V lost 6 bases to trimming and J lost 1 base, with 4 bases between them. The CDR3 consists of 12 residues.

J is TRBJ1-1 and V is TRBV7-2; TRBD1 is a possible D gene (6 bases). V lost 9 bases and J lost 6, with 17 bases in between. CDR3 length equals 13 residues. Per the germline V gene, CDR1 is SGHTA and CDR2 is FQGNSA. The CDR3 region has the DNA TGTGCCAGTAACACAGGGAACAAGGCTGAAGCTTTCTTT. It yields the protein CASNTGNKAEAFF.

This clonotype was observed a few times. The chain employs TRBV28 and TRBJ2-1, with 8 bases lining up with TRBD2. V lost 4 bases to trimming and J lost 7 bases; unmatched junction nucleotides: 12. CDR1 is MDHEN, CDR2 SYDVKM, per germline. The length of the CDR3 is 16 residues. Here the CDR3 reads CASSSVAGIERNEQFF. The CDR3 DNA reads as TGTGCCAGCAGTTCTGTAGCGGGAATCGAACGAAATGAGCAGTTCTTC. Full variable domain (missing parts from reference TRBV28 and TRBJ2-1): DVKVTQSSRYLVKRTGEKVFLECVQDMDHENMFWYRQDPGLGLRLIYFSYDVKMKEKGDIPEGYSVSREKKERFSLILESASTNQTSMYLCASSSVAGIERNEQFFGPGTRLTVL.

The chain recombines TRBV5-1 with TRBJ2-5, with unresolved D. The V gene lost 1 base and the J gene lost 4 bases, with 11 bases spanning the gap. This CDR3 is 14 amino acids long. Per germline, CDR1 SGHRS and CDR2 YFSETQ. CDR3 amino acids: CASSLSGNPETQYF. For the CDR3, the DNA is TGCGCCAGCAGCTTGTCAGGCAATCCAGAGACCCAGTACTTC.

The chain recombines TRBV29-1 with TRBJ2-5, with D possibly TRBD2 on 6 matching bases. Germline CDR1 and CDR2: SQVTM and ANQGSEA. The CDR3 sequence is 11 residues long. Trimming pared 6 bases from V and 5 bases from J, leaving 10 bases between. CDR3 region: CSVGDWETQYF. The CDR3 region has the DNA TGCAGCGTCGGGGACTGGGAGACCCAGTACTTC.

Details on this clonotype: At one boundary the junction diverges from the germline segment, which might be a read error. V is TRBV20-1 and J is TRBJ2-3; no reliable D call. The CDR3 has 17 residues. Looked up from germline, CDR1 is DFQATT and CDR2 is SNEGSKA (reference sequence). In nucleotides, the CDR3 is TGCAGTGCTAGAGATCTCAGCGCTACCCCCAGCACGGATACGCAGTATTTT. It codes for CSARDLSATPSTDTQYF.

The chain carries TRBV7-9 and TRBJ2-3; D is ambiguous. The CDR3 extends over 15 amino acids. V lost 3 bases to trimming and J lost 1 base, with 11 bases between them. The germline V gene encodes CDR1 SEHNR and CDR2 FQNEAQ (reference sequence). CDR3 sequence reads: CASSFYRSGTDTQYF. The CDR3 nucleotides are TGTGCCAGCAGCTTTTATCGTTCCGGCACAGATACGCAGTATTTT. The full variable domain, its missing parts supplied by reference TRBV7-9 and TRBJ2-3, is DTGVSQNPRHKITKRGQNVTFRCDPISEHNRLYWYRQTLGQGPEFLTYFQNEAQLEKSRLLSDRFSAERPKGSFSTLEIQRTEQGDSAMYLCASSFYRSGTDTQYFGPGTRLTVL.

The chain is built from TRBV20-1 and TRBJ2-1; TRBD2 agrees at 12 bases. This CDR3 contains 14 residues. V gave up 7 bases and J gave up 6 bases; unmatched junction bases: 7. Germline assignment: CDR1 DFQATT and CDR2 SNEGSKA (reference sequence). The CDR3 sequence: CSGQTSGGGNEQFF. CDR3 in DNA: TGCAGTGGCCAGACTAGCGGGGGAGGCAATGAGCAGTTCTTC.

The gene calls are TRBV7-2 and TRBJ2-5, with 13 nucleotides matching TRBD2. Matching the DNA end better, TRBJ2-7 makes the J call doubtful. This CDR3 is 17 amino acids long. Germline V lookup: CDR1 SGHTA, CDR2 FQGNSA. Here the CDR3 reads CASSSSLTSGGAYEQYF. As DNA, the CDR3 is TGTGCCAGCAGCTCCTCCCTAACTAGCGGGGGGGCCTACGAGCAGTACTTC.

V is TRBV2 and J is TRBJ2-7; 8 nucleotides agree with TRBD1. The ends lost 10 bases at V and 2 bases at J; junction bases unmatched: 4. The germline gives CDR1 SNHLY, CDR2 FYNNEI. The CDR3 has 12 amino acids. CDR3 loop: CAKRQGTYEQYF. The CDR3 coding sequence is TGTGCCAAGAGACAGGGGACCTACGAGCAGTACTTC.

V usage is TRBV3-1 and J usage is TRBJ2-1; 13 bases line up with TRBD2. The germline gives CDR1 LGHDT, CDR2 YNNKEL (reference sequence). Trimming took 3 bases from V and 6 from J; bases not matched to a gene: 5. The CDR3 runs to 16 residues. In DNA, the CDR3 is TGTGCCAGCAGCCAGATTACTAGCGGGGGGGCCAATGAGCAGTTCTTC. Its protein is CASSQITSGGANEQFF.

V gene TRBV7-2 combines with J gene TRBJ1-2; the D is unclear. V lost 8 bases and J lost 4, with 26 bases in between. The CDR3 contains 17 residues. The germline V gene has CDR1 SGHTA and CDR2 FQGNSA. CDR3 nucleotide sequence: TGTGCCAGCGGAAACAAGGGAGGGCAGGAAATCCTCTATGGCTACACCTTC. Amino acids: CASGNKGGQEILYGYTF.